Reported below is one T cell receptor (beta chain). This entry belongs to a study of blood T cell repertoires in COVID-19. On the study more broadly: Acute and convalescent COVID-19 samples came from the United States, Italy and Spain.

Generated by immunoSEQ multiplex PCR, the TCRdb table keeps only in-frame clones and is missing some. Of 65,000 to 80,000 clones listed, roughly 85% are singletons. Looked up from germline, CDR1 is MNHNY and CDR2 is SVGAGI (reference sequence). Losses at the gene ends were 5 bases for V and 3 bases for J; bases not matched to a gene: 10. The CDR3 runs 17 residues. Input material: peripheral blood. The TCR comes from a man aged 25-40 years with acute or convalescent COVID-19. This chain links TRBV6-6 with TRBJ1-3, with TRBD1 matching 10 bases. The CDR3 loop reads CASSLNRQGAYGNTIYF. The CDR3 DNA is TGTGCCAGCAGTCTAAATCGACAGGGGGCTTATGGAAACACCATATATTTT.